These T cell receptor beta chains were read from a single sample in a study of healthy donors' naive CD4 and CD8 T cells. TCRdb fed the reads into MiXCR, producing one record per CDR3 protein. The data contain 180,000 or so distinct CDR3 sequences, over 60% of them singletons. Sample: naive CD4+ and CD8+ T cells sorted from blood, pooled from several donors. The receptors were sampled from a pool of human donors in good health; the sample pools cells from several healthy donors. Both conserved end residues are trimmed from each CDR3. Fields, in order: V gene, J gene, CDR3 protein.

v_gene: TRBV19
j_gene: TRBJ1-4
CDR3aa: ASSMDRFSDGEKLF

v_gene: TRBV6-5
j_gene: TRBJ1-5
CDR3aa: ASSYSWNLSNQPQH

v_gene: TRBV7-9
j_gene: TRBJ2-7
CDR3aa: ASSFQGGSYEQY

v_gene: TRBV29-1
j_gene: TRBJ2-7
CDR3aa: SVEDEMGTHEQY

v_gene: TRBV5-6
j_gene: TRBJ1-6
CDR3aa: ASSLGPVRSSYNSPLH

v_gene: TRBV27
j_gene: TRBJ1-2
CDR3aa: ASSLSHLNYGYT

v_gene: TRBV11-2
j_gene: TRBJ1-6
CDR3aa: ASSETGGDNSPLH

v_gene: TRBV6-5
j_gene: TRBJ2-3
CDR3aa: ASSYQLLLQEADTQY

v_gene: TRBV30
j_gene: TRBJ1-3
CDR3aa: AWTSSSGNTIY

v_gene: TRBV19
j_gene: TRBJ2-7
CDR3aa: ASSITNRASEQY

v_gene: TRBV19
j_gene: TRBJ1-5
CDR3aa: ASSIDRIYSNQPQH

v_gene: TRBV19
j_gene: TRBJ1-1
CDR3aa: ASSILSAGRTEAF

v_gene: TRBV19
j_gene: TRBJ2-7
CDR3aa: ASSSAGAGFYEQY

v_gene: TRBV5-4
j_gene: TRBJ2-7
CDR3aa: ASSLFSTHSGEQY

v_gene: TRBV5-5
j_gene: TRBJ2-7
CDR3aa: ASSLGRAGSEQY

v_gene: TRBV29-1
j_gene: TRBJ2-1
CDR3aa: SADNEQF

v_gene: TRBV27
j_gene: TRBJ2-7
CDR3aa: ASSLAGTQIPYEQY

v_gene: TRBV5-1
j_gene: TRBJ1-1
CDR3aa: ASSHTREKNTEAF

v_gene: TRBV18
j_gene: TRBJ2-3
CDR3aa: ASSPTSGRATDTQY

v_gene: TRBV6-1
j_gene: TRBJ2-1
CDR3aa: ASSRPWENEQF

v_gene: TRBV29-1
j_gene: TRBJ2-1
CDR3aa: SVGGLAGYNEQF

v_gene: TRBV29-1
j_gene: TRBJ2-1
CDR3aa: SVEDGRSSYNEQF

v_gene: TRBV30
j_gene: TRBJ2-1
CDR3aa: AWRLAGAKSNGQF

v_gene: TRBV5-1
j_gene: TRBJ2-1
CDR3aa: ASSPPGSLWNEQF

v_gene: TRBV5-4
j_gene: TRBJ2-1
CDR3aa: ASSGVRANEQF

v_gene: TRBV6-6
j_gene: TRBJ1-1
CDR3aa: ARRSRSNGGTEAF

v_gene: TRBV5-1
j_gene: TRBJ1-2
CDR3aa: ASSLDPAGLGYT

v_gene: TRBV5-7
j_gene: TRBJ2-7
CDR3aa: ASSLVVAGNGYEQY

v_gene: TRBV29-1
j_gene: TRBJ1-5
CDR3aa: SVVEQNNQPQH

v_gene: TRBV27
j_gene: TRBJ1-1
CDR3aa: ASSSNTEAF

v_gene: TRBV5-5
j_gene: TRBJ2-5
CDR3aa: ASSLGVVTQY

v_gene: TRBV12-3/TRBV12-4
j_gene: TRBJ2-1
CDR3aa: ASSLPFERNEQF

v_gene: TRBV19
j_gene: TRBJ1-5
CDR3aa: ASRDVYSNQPQH

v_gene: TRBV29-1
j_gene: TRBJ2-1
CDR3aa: SGSLTGSEQF

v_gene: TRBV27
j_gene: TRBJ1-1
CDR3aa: ASSPPGGRLSEAF

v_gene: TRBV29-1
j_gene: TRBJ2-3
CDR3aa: SVVGAPDTQY

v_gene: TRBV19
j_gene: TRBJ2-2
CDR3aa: AILDNTGELF

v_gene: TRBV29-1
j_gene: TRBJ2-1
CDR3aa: SAASGGTYNEQF

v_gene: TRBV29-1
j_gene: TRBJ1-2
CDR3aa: SADRLGNGYT

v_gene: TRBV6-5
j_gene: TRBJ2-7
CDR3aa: ASSSIAVTYEQY

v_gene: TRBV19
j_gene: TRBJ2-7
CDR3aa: ASSGDPYEQY

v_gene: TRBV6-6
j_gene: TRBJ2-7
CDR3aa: ASSYSIAGPSYEQY

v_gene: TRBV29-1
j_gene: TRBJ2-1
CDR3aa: SVYQGFDEQF

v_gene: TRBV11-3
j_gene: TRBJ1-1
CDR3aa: ASSLALPGRPYTEAF

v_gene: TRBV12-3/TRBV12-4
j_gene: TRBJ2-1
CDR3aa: ASSPEGQVDEQF

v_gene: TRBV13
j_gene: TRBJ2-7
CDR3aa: ASSLVASGGLYEQY

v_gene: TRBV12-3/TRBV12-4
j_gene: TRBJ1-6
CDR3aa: ASSFMQGGNSPLH

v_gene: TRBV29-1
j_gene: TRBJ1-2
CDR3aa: SVELRGPGYGYT

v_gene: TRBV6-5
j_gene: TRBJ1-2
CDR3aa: ASSLTGIYGYT

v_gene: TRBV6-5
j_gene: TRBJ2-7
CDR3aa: ASSYTSGVSYEQY

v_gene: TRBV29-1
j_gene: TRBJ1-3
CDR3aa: SVGTGPTGNTIY

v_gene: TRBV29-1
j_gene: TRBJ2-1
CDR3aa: SVENDTSTYNEQF

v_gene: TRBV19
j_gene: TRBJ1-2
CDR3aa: ASSVSGSPNYGYT

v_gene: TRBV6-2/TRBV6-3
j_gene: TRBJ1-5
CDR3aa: ASSVGGGGQPQH

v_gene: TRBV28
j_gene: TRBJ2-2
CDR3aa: ASSLRGNTGELF